Shown below are 23 T cell receptor beta chains from a single sample sequenced in a study of blood T cells in healthy people across ages. A second PCR, run for about 6 to 12 cycles, used a sample-barcoded 5' primer plus a J-beta primer mix. TCRdb reprocessed the 5' RACE reads with MiXCR, giving one entry per CDR3 protein. The sample holds about 730,000 distinct CDR3 sequences, 40% to 45% seen once. The sequenced sample consisted of blood. The origin of the receptors is an older woman in good health.

As for this clonotype: One junction end does not reproduce the germline sequence, and a read error may be involved. The chain joins TRBV7-7 to TRBJ2-7; 8 bases are shared with TRBD1. The germline CDR1 and CDR2 sequences are SSHAT and FNYEAQ (reference sequence). The CDR3 extends over 15 amino acids. CDR3: CASSLDRGNYNEQYF. For the CDR3, the DNA is TGTGCTAGCAGCTTAGACAGGGGAAACTACAATGAGCAGTACTTC.

In its sample, this clonotype was seen a few times. J is TRBJ1-6 and V is TRBV28; D call uncertain. CDR1 is MDHEN, CDR2 SYDVKM, per germline. V shed 7 bases and J shed 13 bases, with 14 bases lying between them. This CDR3 has 12 residues. The CDR3 sequence: CASTSTDLPLHF. In DNA, the CDR3 is TGTGCCAGCACCTCGACGGACCTGCCCCTCCACTTT.

This clonotype rates as medium-sized. The V call is TRBV7-2, the J call TRBJ2-1, with TRBD2 identical over 7 bases. Germline loops: CDR1 SGHTA, CDR2 FQGNSA. The CDR3 is 13 amino acids. J was trimmed by 8 bases and V by 0 bases; bases with no gene match: 1. For the CDR3, the DNA is TGTGCCAGCAGCTTAGCACTAGCGTATGAGCAGTTCTTC. Its translation: CASSLALAYEQFF.

This clonotype was detected many times. The rearrangement joins TRBV7-2 to TRBJ2-7; 10 nucleotides match TRBD2. CDR3 length: 14 amino acids. V lost 3 bases, J lost 4 bases, and 3 bases stayed unmatched. Per the germline V gene, CDR1 is SGHTA and CDR2 is FQGNSA. The CDR3 DNA reads as TGTGCCAGCAGCTTGCTAGCGGGAGAGTACGAGCAGTACTTC. Residues: CASSLLAGEYEQYF.

The genes are TRBV6-5 and TRBJ2-7; D is possibly TRBD1 (6 bases). CDR1 and CDR2 (germline): MNHEY, SVGAGI. The V gene lost 6 bases and the J gene lost 3 bases, with 12 bases spanning the gap. The CDR3 is 13 amino acids. CDR3 nucleotide sequence: TGTGCCAGCAGCAGGGGACAAATCTACGAGCAGTACTTC. This codes for CASSRGQIYEQYF.

This chain links TRBV5-1 with TRBJ2-1; D perhaps matches TRBD1 (5 bases). Germline CDR1 and CDR2: SGHRS and YFSETQ. CDR3 length equals 12 residues. V was pared by 3 bases and J by 8 bases, with 9 bases between. CDR3 DNA: TGCGCCAGCAGCTGGGGCAGGGATGAGCAGTTCTTC. This codes for CASSWGRDEQFF.

This clonotype has just one count. The chain carries TRBV3-1 and TRBJ1-5; TRBD1 is a possible D gene (5 bases). Trimming took 1 base from V and 1 from J, leaving 17 bases between them. Germline V gene lookup returns CDR1 LGHDT and CDR2 YNNKEL (reference sequence). This CDR3 contains 18 residues. The DNA of the CDR3 is TGTGCCAGCAGCCAAGGTTTTGGACACTCCTCAAGCAATCAGCCCCAGCATTTT. Its translation is CASSQGFGHSSSNQPQHF.

This chain connects TRBV28 to TRBJ1-2; TRBD1 matches 9 bases. Looked up from germline, CDR1 is MDHEN and CDR2 is SYDVKM. The CDR3 is 15 amino acids. J gave up 7 bases and V 6 bases, and 12 bases lay outside the gene matches. The CDR3 DNA follows: TGTGCCAGCAGCCCTGCCGACAGGGGGGATCTTGGCTACACCTTC. This codes for CASSPADRGDLGYTF.

The chain carries TRBV11-2 and TRBJ2-5; D remains unclear. CDR1 is SGHAT and CDR2 is FQNNGV in the germline V gene. Trimming took off 1 base at V and 5 bases at J, with 8 bases between the two ends. CDR3 length: 13 amino acids. Here the CDR3 reads CASSLVLGETQYF. CDR3 in DNA: TGTGCCAGCAGCTTAGTACTCGGCGAGACCCAGTACTTC.

In its sample, this clonotype was seen a few times. The V and J genes are TRBV27 and TRBJ2-4, with TRBD2 matching over 8 bases. Judging by the DNA end, TRBJ2-7 fits better; the J call may be wrong. The CDR3 totals 15 residues. Germline V lookup: CDR1 MNHEY, CDR2 SMNVEV (reference sequence). This CDR3 is CASSLGGGGIYEQYF. The CDR3 bases are TGTGCCAGCAGCCTCGGGGGGGGCGGCATCTACGAGCAGTACTTC.

This clonotype appeared many times. The V gene is TRBV28, the J gene TRBJ2-3; D is ambiguous. V was shortened by 5 bases and J by 0 bases, with 12 bases between the two germline ends. From germline, CDR1 is MDHEN and CDR2 SYDVKM. This CDR3 is 15 amino acids long. CDR3 DNA: TGTGCCAGCAGTGGCAGGTCCACTAGCACAGATACGCAGTATTTT. Translating gives CASSGRSTSTDTQYF.

In its sample, this clonotype was seen a few times. The chain has TRBV11-3 and TRBJ2-1; 9 nucleotides align to TRBD1. Germline CDR1 reads SGHNT; CDR2 reads YENEEA. J lost 9 bases, V lost 3 bases, and 6 bases had no gene match. CDR3 length equals 14 residues. CDR3: CASSFGGTGFEQFF. The CDR3 DNA is TGTGCCAGCAGCTTCGGGGGGACAGGGTTTGAGCAGTTCTTC.

There are a few counts of this clonotype. This chain connects TRBV5-1 to TRBJ2-5; 11 positions agree with TRBD2. Germline values: CDR1 SGHRS, CDR2 YFSETQ. The CDR3 covers 20 residues. Losses at the gene ends were 0 bases for V and 1 base for J; bases not matched to a gene: 14. The CDR3 nucleotides are TGCGCCAGCAGCTTGGCTGAGACTAGCGGGGCGGTTACAACCCAAGAGACCCAGTACTTC. Its protein is CASSLAETSGAVTTQETQYF.

The chain links TRBV5-1 to TRBJ2-3; 10 nucleotides agree with TRBD2. CDR3 length equals 17 residues. Trimming cost V 0 bases and J 4 bases; bases outside gene matches: 8. Germline V gene data show CDR1 as SGHRS and CDR2 as YFSETQ. DNA for the CDR3: TGCGCCAGCAGCTTGGCTAGCGGGGGTAAGCGCGCAGATACGCAGTATTTT. Translating it yields CASSLASGGKRADTQYF. Using reference TRBV5-1 and TRBJ2-3 for the parts outside the CDR3, the full variable domain is KAGVTQTPRYLIKTRGQQVTLSCSPISGHRSVSWYQQTPGQGLQFLFEYFSETQRNKGNFPGRFSGRQFSNSRSEMNVSTLELGDSALYLCASSLASGGKRADTQYFGPGTRLTVL.

The chain recombines TRBV25-1 with TRBJ2-2; D gene ambiguous. The CDR3 loop spans 13 amino acids. Germline V gene data show CDR1 as MGHDK and CDR2 as SYGVNS. The V end was cut by 6 bases, the J end by 5 bases, with 10 bases between. Here the CDR3 reads CASRVWDTGELFF. The CDR3 nucleotides are TGTGCCAGCAGGGTATGGGATACCGGGGAGCTGTTTTTT.

The chain employs TRBV25-1 and TRBJ2-1; TRBD2 is a possible D gene (5 bases). The V gene's germline CDR1 is MGHDK and CDR2 SYGVNS. This CDR3 comprises 10 residues. The V end was cut by 9 bases, the J end by 13 bases, with 13 bases between. CDR3 coding DNA: TGTGCCAGAGCCGGGAACGAACAGTTCTTC. This translates into CARAGNEQFF.

This clonotype has a handful of counts. The chain uses TRBV7-3 and TRBJ2-3; tentatively, D is TRBD2 (5 bases). This CDR3 has 15 residues. V lost 5 bases, J lost 6 bases, and 18 bases lay in between. CDR1 is SGHTA and CDR2 is FQGTGA in the germline V gene. This chain's CDR3 is CASSPALATGDTQYF. CDR3 sequence (DNA): TGTGCCAGCAGCCCCGCCCTAGCCACGGGGGATACGCAGTATTTT.

The V call is TRBV6-5, the J call TRBJ1-2; the match to TRBD1 covers 8 bases. The CDR3 is 13 amino acids. The trim removed 2 bases at V and 6 bases at J, leaving 2 bases unmatched. Germline V CDR1 and CDR2: MNHEY, SVGAGI. The CDR3 DNA is TGTGCCAGCAGTTACCGGACAGGGAATGGCTACACCTTC. Amino acids: CASSYRTGNGYTF.

CDR3 sequence: CSARGGGTGPIYEQYF. CDR3 coding DNA: TGCAGTGCTAGAGGGGGGGGGACAGGACCAATCTACGAGCAGTACTTC. This chain links TRBV20-1 with TRBJ2-4; perhaps TRBD1 as D (8 bases). The J call may be faulty, since TRBJ2-7 better matches the DNA end. CDR1 DFQATT and CDR2 SNEGSKA come from the germline V gene (reference sequence). The length of the CDR3 is 16 residues.

This clonotype was observed a handful of times. This rearrangement joins TRBV6-1 to TRBJ2-7; the D is unclear. V lost 5 bases and J lost 5, with 16 bases in between. The CDR3 totals 14 residues. Germline assignment: CDR1 MNHNS and CDR2 SASEGT. CDR3 residues: CASSQERERNEQYF. The DNA for the CDR3 is TGTGCCAGCAGTCAGGAAAGGGAACGAAACGAGCAGTACTTC.

V and J are TRBV4-2 and TRBJ2-1, with 11 bases aligning to TRBD2. CDR3 length: 17 amino acids. V trimming: 11 bases; J trimming: 5 bases; junction bases outside the gene matches: 17. Germline loops: CDR1 LGHNA, CDR2 YNFKEQ. DNA for the CDR3: TGTGCCCAAAAAGGGGCGGGGCTAGCGGGAGGACACAATGAGCAGTTCTTC. Encoded protein: CAQKGAGLAGGHNEQFF.

This clonotype has only a few counts. The genes are TRBV5-5 and TRBJ1-1; perhaps TRBD1 as D (5 bases). Germline-derived CDR1 and CDR2 are SGHKS and YYEKEE (reference sequence). V lost 0 bases, J lost 7 bases, and 7 bases lay in between. The CDR3 runs 12 residues. The CDR3 spells CASSLGGVEAFF. The CDR3 nucleotides read TGTGCCAGCAGCTTGGGAGGGGTTGAAGCTTTCTTT.

The chain combines TRBV20-1 with TRBJ2-5, with TRBD1 identical over 10 bases. The J call may be wrong; the DNA end is better matched by TRBJ2-7. Germline V lookup: CDR1 DFQATT, CDR2 SNEGSKA (reference sequence). The CDR3 runs to 15 residues. The CDR3 reads CSARRPDRGGHEQYF. CDR3 DNA: TGCAGTGCGAGGCGTCCGGACAGGGGGGGCCACGAGCAGTACTTC.